Shown below are 23 T cell receptor beta chains from a single sample sequenced in a study of CXCR3-negative and CXCR3-positive naive CD8 T cells (dated by TCRdb to between 2019 and 2020). General study outcomes and caveats: TRB CDR3s from CXCR3-positive naive cells showed higher hydrophobicity (lower Kidera factor 4), lower energy, and higher strength and volume indices than CXCR3-negative naive cells.

These TCRs are of unknown antigen specificity. This sample was sequenced with a NextSeq 550. The Human TCR Profiling Kit (MiLaboratory) was used to make UMI-labeled 5' RACE TRB cDNA libraries. TCRdb reanalyzed the reads, keeping one entry per CDR3 protein sequence and omitting DNA. This sample's clone table shows about 150,000 distinct CDR3 sequences. Approximately 0.28% of the sample belongs to the ten largest clones. Specimen: naive CXCR3+ CD8+ T cells from blood. What the cell subset or site label conveys for this sample: CD45RO-CCR7+CD27+CD95- naive CD8+ T cells expressing CXCR3 (TNR3+). Every receptor here comes from a human donor in good health. Some clones in this sample may be carry-over from other donors' samples.

The V and J genes are TRBV6-6 and TRBJ1-2; TCRdb gives TRBD1 as the D gene, but with no DNA this cannot be confirmed. Germline assignment: CDR1 MNHNY and CDR2 SVGAGI (reference sequence). The CDR3 consists of 18 residues. This chain's CDR3 is CASSYSGTGTGDNYGYTF.

The CDR3: CSARPPGPLSDTQYF. The V call is TRBV20-1, the J call TRBJ2-3; TCRdb lists TRBD1, though no DNA is available to test this call. Germline V gene data show CDR1 as DFQATT and CDR2 as SNEGSKA (reference sequence). This CDR3 has 15 amino acids.

The chain links TRBV13 to TRBJ2-2. CDR1 PRHDT and CDR2 FYEKMQ come from the germline V gene (reference sequence). The CDR3 runs to 17 residues. This chain's CDR3 is CASSLGLGGSNTGELFF.

This chain links TRBV7-2 with TRBJ2-3; the TCRdb call, TRBD1, lacks DNA for checking. CDR1 is SGHTA and CDR2 is FQGNSA in the germline V gene. This CDR3 region has 12 residues. This CDR3 reads CASSDGRGDQYF. The whole variable domain, remainder taken from reference TRBV7-2 and TRBJ2-3, is GAGVSQSPSNKVTEKGKDVELRCDPISGHTALYWYRQSLGQGLEFLIYFQGNSAPDKSGLPSDRFSAERTGGSVSTLTIQRTQQEDSAVYLCASSDGRGDQYFGPGTRLTVL.

This chain uses TRBV7-9 with TRBJ2-3; TCRdb proposes TRBD1, but this gene call is untestable without DNA. The CDR3 has 19 amino acids. Per the germline V gene, CDR1 is SEHNR and CDR2 is FQNEAQ (reference sequence). This chain's CDR3 is CASSPTGLLVVQHTDTQYF.

The rearrangement uses TRBV4-1 and TRBJ1-5. The CDR3 covers 14 residues. Per the germline V gene, CDR1 is MGHRA and CDR2 is YSYEKL. The CDR3 is CASSRGTSYQPQHF.

The V gene is TRBV12-3 or TRBV12-4, the J gene TRBJ2-7. The CDR3 is made up of 12 amino acids. This CDR3 reads CASSLIRDEQYF.

The chain employs TRBV12-3 or TRBV12-4 and TRBJ1-2; TCRdb calls TRBD1, which cannot be checked without DNA. The CDR3 runs to 11 residues. The CDR3 reads CASSSPLGSQF.

The chain has TRBV6-2 or TRBV6-3 and TRBJ1-1. Germline assignment: CDR1 MNHEY and CDR2 SVGEGT. The CDR3 is made up of 11 amino acids. The chain's CDR3 is CASSYPATTVF.

This chain joins TRBV9 and TRBJ1-2; TCRdb designates TRBD1, a call that cannot be tested without DNA. CDR1 is SGDLS, CDR2 YYNGEE, per germline. This CDR3 region has 16 residues. This chain's CDR3 is CASSVDGTGRPGGYTF.

The chain combines TRBV2 with TRBJ2-1. The CDR3 covers 11 residues. Germline loops: CDR1 SNHLY, CDR2 FYNNEI. Here the CDR3 reads CASSVEFEQFF.

The chain couples TRBV5-1 to TRBJ2-1; the D call from TCRdb, TRBD1, cannot be confirmed without DNA. Germline V CDR1 and CDR2: SGHRS, YFSETQ. The CDR3 is made up of 12 amino acids. The CDR3 region is CASSLNVQGQFF.

The chain couples TRBV7-8 to TRBJ1-2. Germline lookup yields CDR1 SGHVS and CDR2 FQNEAQ. This CDR3 region has 13 residues. The CDR3 here is CASSSGLVDGYTF.

The rearrangement uses TRBV6-5 and TRBJ1-1; TCRdb indicates TRBD1, and absent DNA this call remains unverified. CDR1 and CDR2 from the germline V gene are MNHEY and SVGAGI. The CDR3 loop spans 16 amino acids. CDR3 in amino acids: CASSYRTGTMNTEAFF.

The J gene is TRBJ2-2, the V gene TRBV7-8; absent DNA, TCRdb's TRBD1 call cannot be checked. Germline V CDR1 and CDR2: SGHVS, FQNEAQ. The CDR3 spans 14 residues. CDR3 protein: CASSSRTVKGELFF.

The CDR3: CASTSTGTGPYNEQFF. The chain is built from TRBV5-6 and TRBJ2-1; TCRdb selects TRBD1, and the lack of DNA leaves this call unchecked. The germline V gene has CDR1 SGHDT and CDR2 YYEEEE. CDR3 size: 16 residues.

The V and J genes are TRBV28 and TRBJ2-1; TCRdb gives TRBD2 as the D gene, but with no DNA this cannot be confirmed. CDR1 and CDR2 (germline): MDHEN, SYDVKM. The CDR3 runs to 13 residues. The CDR3 sequence: CASRTRIHNEQFF. Combining the CDR3 with reference TRBV28 and TRBJ2-1 gives the whole variable domain DVKVTQSSRYLVKRTGEKVFLECVQDMDHENMFWYRQDPGLGLRLIYFSYDVKMKEKGDIPEGYSVSREKKERFSLILESASTNQTSMYLCASRTRIHNEQFFGPGTRLTVL.

The V call is TRBV29-1, the J call TRBJ2-1; TCRdb lists TRBD1, though no DNA is available to test this call. The CDR3 sequence is 14 residues long. CDR1 and CDR2 (germline): SQVTM, ANQGSEA. This chain's CDR3 is CSVESQGNWNEQFF.

This sequence joins TRBV29-1 and TRBJ2-7. The CDR3 covers 13 residues. Germline V gene data show CDR1 as SQVTM and CDR2 as ANQGSEA. Here the CDR3 reads CSVEAEKGYEQYF.

This chain uses TRBV28 with TRBJ2-1. CDR3 length equals 15 residues. The germline V gene has CDR1 MDHEN and CDR2 SYDVKM. The chain's CDR3 is CASSLLRGSYNEQFF.

This chain joins TRBV20-1 and TRBJ2-1. Germline CDR1 is DFQATT and CDR2 is SNEGSKA (reference sequence). CDR3 length: 14 amino acids. CDR3 amino acids: CSAREAIFYNEQFF.

The chain couples TRBV5-1 to TRBJ1-2. Per germline, CDR1 SGHRS and CDR2 YFSETQ. The CDR3 is 14 residues long. The CDR3 loop is CASSLAYGNYGYTF.

V and J are TRBV10-3 and TRBJ2-1; with no DNA, the TCRdb D assignment of TRBD1 cannot be verified. Germline V CDR1 and CDR2: ENHRY, SYGVKD. The CDR3 extends over 17 amino acids. CDR3 sequence: CAISESGGQGGYNEQFF.